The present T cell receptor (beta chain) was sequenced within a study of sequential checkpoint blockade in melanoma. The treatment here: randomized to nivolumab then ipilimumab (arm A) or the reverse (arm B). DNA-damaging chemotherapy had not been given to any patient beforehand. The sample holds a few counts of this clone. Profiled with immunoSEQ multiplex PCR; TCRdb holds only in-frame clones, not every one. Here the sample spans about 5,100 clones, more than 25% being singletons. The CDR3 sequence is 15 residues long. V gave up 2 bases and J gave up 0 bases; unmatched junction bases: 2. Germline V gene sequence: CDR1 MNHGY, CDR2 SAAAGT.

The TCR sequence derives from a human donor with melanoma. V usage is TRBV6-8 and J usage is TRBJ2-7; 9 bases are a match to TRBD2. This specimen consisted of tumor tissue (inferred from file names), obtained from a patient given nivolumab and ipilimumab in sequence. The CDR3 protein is CASSYRLADSYEQYF. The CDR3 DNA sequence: TGTGCCAGCAGTTACAGACTAGCGGACTCCTACGAGCAGTACTTC.